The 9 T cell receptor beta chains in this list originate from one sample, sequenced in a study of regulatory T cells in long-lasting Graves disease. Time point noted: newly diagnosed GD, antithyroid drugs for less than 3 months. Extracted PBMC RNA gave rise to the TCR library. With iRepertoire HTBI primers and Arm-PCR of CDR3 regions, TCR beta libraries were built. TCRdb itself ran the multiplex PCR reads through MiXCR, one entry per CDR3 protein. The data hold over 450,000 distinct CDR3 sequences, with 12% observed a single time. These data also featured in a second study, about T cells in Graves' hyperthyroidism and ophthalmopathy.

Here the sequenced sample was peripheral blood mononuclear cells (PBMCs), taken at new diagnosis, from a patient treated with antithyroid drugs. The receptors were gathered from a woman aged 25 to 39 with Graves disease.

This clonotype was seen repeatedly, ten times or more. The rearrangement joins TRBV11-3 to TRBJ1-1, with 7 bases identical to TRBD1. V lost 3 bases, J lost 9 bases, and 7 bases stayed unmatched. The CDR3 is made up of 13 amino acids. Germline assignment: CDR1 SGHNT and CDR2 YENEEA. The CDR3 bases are TGTGCCAGCAGCTTGGGACAGTCGGCCAAAGCTTTCTTT. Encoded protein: CASSLGQSAKAFF.

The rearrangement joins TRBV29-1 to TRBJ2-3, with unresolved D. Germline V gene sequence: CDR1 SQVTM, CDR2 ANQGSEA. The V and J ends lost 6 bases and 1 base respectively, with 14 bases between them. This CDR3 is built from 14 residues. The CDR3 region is CSVRLLTGTDTQYF. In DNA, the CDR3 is TGCAGCGTGCGACTCTTGACGGGCACAGATACGCAGTATTTT.

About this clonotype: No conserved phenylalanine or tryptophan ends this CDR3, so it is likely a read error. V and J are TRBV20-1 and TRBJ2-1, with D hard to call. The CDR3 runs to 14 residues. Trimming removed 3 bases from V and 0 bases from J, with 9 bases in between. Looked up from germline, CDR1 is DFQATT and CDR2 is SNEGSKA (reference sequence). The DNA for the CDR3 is TGCAGTGCTAGCGGGCTAGTCTCCTACAATGAGCAGTTCTCC. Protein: CSASGLVSYNEQFS.

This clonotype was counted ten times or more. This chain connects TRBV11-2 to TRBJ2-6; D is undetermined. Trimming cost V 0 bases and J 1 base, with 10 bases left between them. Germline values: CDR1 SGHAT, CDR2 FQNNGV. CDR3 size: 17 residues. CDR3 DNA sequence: TGTGCCAGCAGCTTAGACCCACAGTTTTCTGGGGCCAACGTCCTGACTTTC. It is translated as CASSLDPQFSGANVLTF.

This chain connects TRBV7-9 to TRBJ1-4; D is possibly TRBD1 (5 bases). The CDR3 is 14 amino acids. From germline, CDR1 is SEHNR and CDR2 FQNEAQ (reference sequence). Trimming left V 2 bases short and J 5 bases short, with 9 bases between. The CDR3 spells CASSLPGLNEKLFF. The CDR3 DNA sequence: TGTGCCAGCAGCTTACCGGGACTGAATGAAAAACTGTTTTTT.

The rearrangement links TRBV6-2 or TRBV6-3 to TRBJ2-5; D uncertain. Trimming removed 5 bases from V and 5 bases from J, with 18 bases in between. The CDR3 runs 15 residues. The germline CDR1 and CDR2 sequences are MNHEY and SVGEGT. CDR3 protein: CASSADFRAAETQYF. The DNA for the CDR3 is TGTGCCAGCAGTGCTGATTTTAGGGCGGCGGAGACCCAGTACTTC.

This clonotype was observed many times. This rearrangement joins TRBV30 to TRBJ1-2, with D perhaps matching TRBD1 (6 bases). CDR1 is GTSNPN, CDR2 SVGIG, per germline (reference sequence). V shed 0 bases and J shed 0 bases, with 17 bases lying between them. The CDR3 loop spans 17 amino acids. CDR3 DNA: TGTGCCTGGAGTGTTCCCGGGGAACGGACAGCTAACTATGGCTACACCTTC. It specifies CAWSVPGERTANYGYTF.

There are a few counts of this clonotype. The CDR3 DNA is TGTGCCAGCAGCTCTAGCGGCGGGTTGGGGTACGAGCAGTACTTC. Its protein is CASSSSGGLGYEQYF. The chain combines TRBV7-3 with TRBJ2-7; 7 bases agree with TRBD2. This CDR3 region has 15 residues. Losses at the gene ends were 4 bases for V and 4 bases for J; bases not matched to a gene: 10. In germline, CDR1 is SGHTA, CDR2 FQGTGA.

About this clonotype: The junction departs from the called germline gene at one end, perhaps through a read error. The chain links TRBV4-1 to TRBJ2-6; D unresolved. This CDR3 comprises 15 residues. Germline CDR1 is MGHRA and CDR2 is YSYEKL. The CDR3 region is CASSQGYYGANVLTF. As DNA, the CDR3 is TGTGCCAGCAGCCAAGGGTATTATGGGGCCAACGTCCTGACTTTC.